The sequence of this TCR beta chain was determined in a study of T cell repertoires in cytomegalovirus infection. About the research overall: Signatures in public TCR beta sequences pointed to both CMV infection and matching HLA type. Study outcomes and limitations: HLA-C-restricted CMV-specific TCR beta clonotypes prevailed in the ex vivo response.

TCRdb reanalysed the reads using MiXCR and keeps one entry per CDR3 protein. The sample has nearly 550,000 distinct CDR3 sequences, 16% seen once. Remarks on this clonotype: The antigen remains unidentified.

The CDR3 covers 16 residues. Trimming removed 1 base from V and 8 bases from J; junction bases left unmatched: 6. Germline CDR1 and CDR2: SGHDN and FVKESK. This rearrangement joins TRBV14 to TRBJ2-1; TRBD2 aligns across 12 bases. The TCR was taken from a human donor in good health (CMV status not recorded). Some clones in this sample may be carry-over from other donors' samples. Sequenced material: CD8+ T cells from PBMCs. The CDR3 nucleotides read TGTGCCAGCAGCCAAGGACTAGCGGGAGTCTTATATGAGCAGTTCTTC. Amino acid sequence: CASSQGLAGVLYEQFF.